The clone carrying this T cell receptor (beta chain) occurred many times. Its specificity is unknown. This entry is derived from a study of metastatic and nonmetastatic thyroid tumors. Across the whole study: For malignant and benign thyroid patients, tumor or nodule tissue and blood were the sources whose repertoires were compared.

Patients were all untreated before their thyroid surgery. TCRdb re-called the PCR reads with MiXCR. Here the sample spans around 6,400 clones, roughly a sixth being singletons. Study conclusions and caveats: As reported, TCR beta diversity in blood and tumor was significantly higher in malignant thyroid tumors than in benign nodules.

The CDR3 totals 12 residues. V lost 3 bases to trimming and J lost 10 bases, with 11 bases between them. Germline V gene sequence: CDR1 SGHRS, CDR2 YFSETQ. The chain joins TRBV5-1 to TRBJ2-1; weak D call: TRBD2 (5 bases). The clonotype was recovered from a male donor with papillary thyroid cancer or a benign thyroid nodule (not recorded which). Some clones in this sample may be carry-over from other donors' samples. The sequenced sample was tumor tissue. The chain's CDR3 is CASSSDGGEQFF. In DNA, the CDR3 is TGCGCCAGCAGCTCGGACGGCGGGGAGCAGTTCTTC.